Described below is a single T cell receptor (beta chain) sequence and its context. The donors formed part of the roughly 110-subject validation cohort, distinct from the 666-subject first cohort. J gave up 2 bases and V 0 bases, and 5 bases lay outside the gene matches. This CDR3 contains 16 residues. Germline V lookup: CDR1 MGHRA, CDR2 YSYEKL. The data are from a study of cytomegalovirus exposure and HLA in healthy donors. Overall study context: The same platform was used for the 120 validation repertoires and the roughly 640 first-cohort repertoires, a later analysis reported.

Data came from immunoSEQ multiplex PCR; TCRdb stores just in-frame clones and leaves some out. The table has approximately 160,000 clones, roughly 86% seen once. The sequence was collected from a woman aged 18-35 years in good health and CMV-seropositive. The chain employs TRBV4-1 and TRBJ2-7; 9 positions agree with TRBD2. Material: PBMCs. Here the CDR3 DNA reads TGCGCCAGCAGCCAAGAAGGCGGCGGGAGGGCCTACGAGCAGTACTTC. Translated, it gives CASSQEGGGRAYEQYF.